This T cell receptor (beta chain) appears in the sequencing data of a study of shared clonotypes between healthy human individuals. A remark on this clone: The antigen is unknown.

Broader study findings: Large sequencing depth failed to make sorted-subset sequencing complete, rarefaction showed.

The CDR3 is made up of 13 amino acids. Trimming cost V 4 bases and J 6 bases, with 10 bases left between them. CDR1 SGHRS and CDR2 YFSETQ come from the germline V gene. TCRdb's table, derived via immunoSEQ multiplex PCR, lists solely in-frame clones and lacks some. The table shows 2.5 million or so clones, with around nine tenths occurring only once. The gene calls are TRBV5-1 and TRBJ2-2; D is unclear. The TCR sequence derives from a man aged 18 to 35 in good health. The sample taken for sequencing was naive CD4+ T cells sorted from blood. Noted subset: CD45RA+ positively selected. The CDR3 DNA reads TGCGCCAGCAGCACCGATCTGGCCGGGGAGCTGTTTTTT. Amino acids: CASSTDLAGELFF.